This T cell receptor (beta chain) originates from a study of vaccination effects on CD4 cells after COVID-19. Prior to sequencing, the ViraFEST assay stimulated PBMC with viral peptide pools, which expanded the antigen-specific CD4+ T cells. Subsequent to a culture period of less than twelve days, CD4+ T cells were isolated. The individual was infected with SARS-CoV-2 between March and December 2020, as confirmed by PCR. Here immunoSEQ multiplex PCR was the method, and the copy in TCRdb shows in-frame clones only, minus some. The sample shows tens of thousands of clones, around 78% of them seen only once. CDR3 length equals 15 residues. Germline lookup yields CDR1 SEHNR and CDR2 FQNEAQ (reference sequence). Comments on this clone: What it binds is not known. One junction end does not reproduce the germline sequence, and a read error may be involved.

The chain joins TRBV7-9 to TRBJ2-7; no clear D gene. The sequence came from a human donor who had a prior SARS-CoV-2 infection. The specimen was CD4+ T cells from PBMCs cultured with a peptide pool, collected before COVID-19 vaccination. The DNA for the CDR3 is TGTGCCAGCAGCCCCCTCTACTTGGGCTCCCACGAGCAGTACTTC. This gives the protein CASSPLYLGSHEQYF.